Each of the 14 T cell receptor beta chains below was sequenced from the same sample in a study of T-cell reconstitution after alpha-beta-depleted transplantation in children. Library preparation (for TCRbeta) was performed with unique molecular identifiers. MiXCR, applied by TCRdb to the PCR reads, yields one record per CDR3 protein. Of 280,000 or so distinct CDR3 sequences listed, about 9.9% were seen once; the top ten hold around a quarter. The sequences come from peripheral blood, collected 180 days after TCRalphabeta/CD19-depleted stem cell transplant. The origin of the receptors is a male patient aged 2 to 9 who had a stem cell transplant for chronic granulomatous disease, so the T cells may come from the graft donor.

This clonotype appeared many times. The genes are TRBV19 and TRBJ2-7, with D unresolved. The CDR3 is 12 residues long. V lost 3 bases to trimming and J lost 5 bases, with 8 bases between them. Germline-derived CDR1 and CDR2 are LNHDA and SQIVND (reference sequence). The CDR3 nucleotides are TGTGCCAGTAGTATTTCAGGAGACGAGCAGTACTTC. Translated, it gives CASSISGDEQYF.

This clonotype occurred many times. The chain couples TRBV7-9 to TRBJ1-1, with no clear D. Germline V lookup: CDR1 SEHNR, CDR2 FQNEAQ (reference sequence). Between the trimmed V and J ends, which lost 4 bases and 0 bases, there was a span of 6 bases. The CDR3 length is 13 residues. The CDR3 DNA reads as TGTGCCAGCAGCTGGGCGGTGAACACTGAAGCTTTCTTT. Encoded protein: CASSWAVNTEAFF.

This clonotype was counted at least ten times. This CDR3 is CSATRYAVNEQFF. DNA for the CDR3: TGCAGTGCTACCCGTTACGCAGTAAATGAGCAGTTCTTC. The J gene is TRBJ2-1, the V gene TRBV20-1; D is uncertain. The ends were cut back, 4 bases at V and 7 bases at J, with 14 bases in the middle. The germline CDR1 and CDR2 sequences are DFQATT and SNEGSKA (reference sequence). There are 13 residues in the CDR3.

This clonotype was counted ten times or more. The chain carries TRBV6-2 or TRBV6-3 and TRBJ1-3; no reliable D call. The germline CDR1 and CDR2 sequences are MNHEY and SVGEGT. V lost 6 bases, J lost 0 bases, and 12 bases lay in between. This CDR3 comprises 15 residues. CDR3 DNA: TGTGCCAGCAGAATCGGACCGATCTCTGGAAACACCATATATTTT. Translating it yields CASRIGPISGNTIYF.

This clonotype was counted ten times or more. The chain uses TRBV5-1 and TRBJ1-1; TRBD1 aligns across 8 bases. The V and J ends lost 4 bases and 0 bases, in that order; junction bases with no gene match: 8. Germline CDR1 reads SGHRS; CDR2 reads YFSETQ. CDR3 length: 16 amino acids. CDR3: CASSKNRDRLNTEAFF. CDR3 sequence (DNA): TGCGCCAGCAGCAAGAACCGGGACAGGTTGAACACTGAAGCTTTCTTT.

Ten or more counts support this clonotype. The chain's CDR3 is CASSLDPDQAKNIQYF. Written as DNA, the CDR3 is TGTGCCAGCAGTTTAGATCCAGACCAGGCCAAAAACATTCAGTACTTC. This rearrangement joins TRBV12-3 or TRBV12-4 to TRBJ2-4; the D is unclear. Trimming cost V 1 base and J 1 base, with 11 bases left between them. The length of the CDR3 is 16 residues.

Points on this clonotype: A much larger clone is a single base away; this may be a read error. This sequence joins TRBV7-3 and TRBJ1-2; 9 bases map to TRBD1. The CDR3 has 13 residues. Trimming took 4 bases from V and 8 from J; bases not matched to a gene: 5. Germline CDR1 SGHTA, CDR2 FQGTGA. In DNA, the CDR3 is TGTGCCAGCAGCTACGGGACAGGGTCCGGCTACACCTTC. Protein product: CASSYGTGSGYTF.

V is TRBV9 and J is TRBJ1-6; D gene unclear. The germline V gene has CDR1 SGDLS and CDR2 YYNGEE. The CDR3 has 13 amino acids. The ends were cut back, 5 bases at V and 3 bases at J, with 6 bases in the middle. The CDR3 nucleotides are TGTGCCAGCAGGGAGGACTATAATTCACCCCTCCACTTT. Translating gives CASREDYNSPLHF.

This clonotype was seen repeatedly, ten times or more. The gene calls are TRBV20-1 and TRBJ2-1, with TRBD2 matching over 7 bases. The V gene's germline CDR1 is DFQATT and CDR2 SNEGSKA (reference sequence). With V trimmed by 1 base and J by 0 bases, 6 bases remained unmatched. The CDR3 extends over 16 amino acids. CDR3 protein: CSARGTRQSSYNEQFF. The CDR3 DNA reads as TGCAGTGCTAGAGGGACTAGGCAGAGCTCCTACAATGAGCAGTTCTTC.

The table lists this clonotype with many counts. The chain employs TRBV12-3 or TRBV12-4 and TRBJ1-2, with a weak D call TRBD1 (5 bases). V was clipped by 0 bases and J by 4 bases, with 9 bases between them. This CDR3 is 14 amino acids long. CDR3 nucleotide sequence: TGTGCCAGCAGTTTAGCAGCAGGGAGCTATGGCTACACCTTC. Translated: CASSLAAGSYGYTF.

Worth noting for this clonotype: A much more abundant neighbour one base away suggests this may be a read error. The J gene is TRBJ2-2, the V gene TRBV29-1; TRBD1 matches 7 bases. The CDR3 is made up of 14 amino acids. CDR1 and CDR2 (germline): SQVTM, ANQGSEA. CDR3 residues: CSVYRGPNTGELSF. In nucleotides, the CDR3 is TGCAGCGTTTACAGGGGCCCGAACACCGGGGAGCTGTCTTTT.

This clonotype came up many times. This chain uses TRBV11-2 with TRBJ2-7, with D possibly being TRBD1 (6 bases). The CDR3 loop spans 16 amino acids. Germline assignment: CDR1 SGHAT and CDR2 FQNNGV. The ends were cut back, 4 bases at V and 3 bases at J, with 19 bases in the middle. CDR3: CASSSYRDPGDYEQYF. In DNA form, the CDR3 reads TGTGCCAGCAGCTCGTACAGGGACCCCGGCGACTACGAGCAGTACTTC.

Ten or more counts support this clonotype. The chain combines TRBV7-8 with TRBJ1-5; D is ambiguous. Germline loops: CDR1 SGHVS, CDR2 FQNEAQ. Trimming cost V 6 bases and J 2 bases, with 14 bases left between them. The CDR3 length is 15 residues. DNA for the CDR3: TGTGCCAGCAGTTTTGCCGCGGGAGGCAATCAGCCCCAGCATTTT. Translated, it gives CASSFAAGGNQPQHF.

This clonotype was seen ten or more times. The chain has TRBV4-1 and TRBJ2-1, with 7 bases matching TRBD2. V shed 0 bases, J shed 0 bases, and the junction held 20 bases outside the gene matches. Germline loops: CDR1 MGHRA, CDR2 YSYEKL. CDR3 length: 22 amino acids. The chain's CDR3 is CASSQDKRRGRSFLGSYNEQFF. DNA for the CDR3: TGCGCCAGCAGCCAAGATAAACGGCGCGGGAGAAGTTTTCTTGGCTCCTACAATGAGCAGTTCTTC.